The rows below give T cell receptor beta chains drawn from one sample of a study of metastatic and nonmetastatic thyroid tumors. MiXCR was used by TCRdb to re-call the PCR reads. The sample consists of 15,000 to 20,000 clones, approximately 35% of them appearing once. Sequenced sample: tumor tissue. These receptors were obtained from a male donor with papillary thyroid cancer or a benign thyroid nodule (not recorded which). Some clones in this sample may be carry-over from other donors' samples. Both conserved end residues are trimmed from each CDR3. Size is omitted from some rows. Given values are once, few, many or a class for expanded clones.

>medium-sized|TRBV6-1
ASSSGAYNSPLH
>once|TRBV5-1
ASSRSYQYQVETQY
>NA|TRBV11-2
ASSLDPRSYEQY
>many|TRBV20-1
SAGGGEAF
>few|TRBV27
ASSLKGQVVHYVYT
>many|TRBV7-9
ASTHGDGLLWEQY
>medium-sized|TRBV6-1
ATADSLDQETQY
>medium-sized|TRBV20-1
RAGGYEQY
>medium-sized|TRBV5-1
ASSLMGPSYEQY
>many|TRBV4-2
ASSRASGLATLDEQF
>large|TRBV6-1
ASSHRDGGSYEQY
>medium-sized|TRBV20-1
SARSGTSDTGELF
>NA|TRBV3-1
ASSPEVAGSYEQY
>many|TRBV7-2
ASSLGQDSKNIQY
>many|TRBV5-1
ASSLELAGLTGELF
>few|TRBV10-2
ATADRPNYGYT
>medium-sized|TRBV7-3
ASSLTPLTEQY
>NA|TRBV4-1
ASSRQEVWEQF
>few|TRBV20-1
SARLSSGLQETKY
>many|TRBV6-2/TRBV6-3
ASSPAPVSGANVLT
>medium-sized|TRBV11-2
ASSLTYTNYEQY
>many|TRBV20-1
SARGGNTEAF
>many|TRBV5-1
ASSLTGQANTGELF
>many|TRBV3-1
ASGGIAGGDNEQF
>medium-sized|TRBV19
ASIRGGAATNEKLF
>many|TRBV30
AWSVFSGPGSRVRDTQY
>many|TRBV24-1
ATSDRTGVVGFSDTQY
>few|TRBV12-3/TRBV12-4
ASSLDSVVEWEQF
>NA|TRBV20-1
SARVGQGNQPQH
>few|TRBV28
ASSLVRALWGYS
>many|TRBV27
ASSSWSYNEQF
>NA|TRBV12-3/TRBV12-4
ASRGQGEDTIY
>NA|TRBV20-1
SAHGRTSGDSYEQY
>NA|TRBV4-3
ASSQDTRSGYT
>NA|TRBV11-2
ASTDFGSGRVNEQF
>NA|TRBV6-1
ASRALSGRRGEQF
>few|TRBV12-3/TRBV12-4
ASSTSGTYGYT
>NA|TRBV3-1
ASSQSPDYGYT
>NA|TRBV27
ASIGWGDT
>few|TRBV7-9
ASSRTMSAVETQY
>NA|TRBV6-1
ASSEQGWDIQY
>many|TRBV24-1
ATSDSDRGPGGELF
>many|TRBV20-1
SAKDSSRPSGANVLT
>NA|TRBV30
AWNRATNEKLF
>few|TRBV27
ASTTSVNTDTQY
>NA|TRBV11-2
ASSPKGGDTQY
>few|TRBV29-1
SVKRQGGGTEAF
>NA|TRBV6-6
ASSYSLAGSYNEQF
>few|TRBV10-3
AISVEQF
>many|TRBV24-1
ATSVRPRRQGENEQF
>NA|TRBV4-3
ASSQVSSNEKLF
>NA|TRBV6-1
ASSPDRISNQPQH
>NA|TRBV20-1
SAIQGTEIINSPLH
>medium-sized|TRBV12-3/TRBV12-4
ASRGWYGYT